The 3 T cell receptor beta chains below were found in one sample sequenced in a study of neurological immune-mediated disorders. TCRdb reprocessed the 5' RACE reads via MiXCR and lists one record per CDR3 protein. The data show roughly 50,000 distinct CDR3 sequences, with approximately 11% seen just once and approximately 12% held by the top ten. The sequenced sample consisted of PBMCs. These receptors originate from a woman aged 60-70 years with HTLV-1-associated myelopathy (HAM/TSP).

This clonotype has at least ten counts. V and J are TRBV20-1 and TRBJ2-4; 8 bases map to TRBD2. CDR3 length: 15 amino acids. In germline, CDR1 is DFQATT, CDR2 SNEGSKA (reference sequence). The J segment lost 3 bases and the V segment lost 5 bases, leaving 9 bases of the junction unmatched. CDR3 DNA sequence: TGCAGTGCTCCCGGGACCGGGGGGGTCAAAAACATTCAGTACTTC. Protein product: CSAPGTGGVKNIQYF.

This clonotype has a count of ten or more. This chain connects TRBV9 to TRBJ2-1, with unresolved D. This CDR3 comprises 17 residues. The V end was cut by 0 bases, the J end by 6 bases, with 19 bases between. Looked up from germline, CDR1 is SGDLS and CDR2 is YYNGEE. The CDR3 nucleotides are TGTGCCAGCAGCGTAGATGGCTCATCATACTACCCCAATGAGCAGTTCTTC. Protein sequence: CASSVDGSSYYPNEQFF.

This clonotype was detected ten times or more. J is TRBJ2-7 and V is TRBV20-1; 9 nucleotides line up with TRBD1. The CDR3 runs to 15 residues. Germline-derived CDR1 and CDR2 are DFQATT and SNEGSKA (reference sequence). V lost 5 bases, J lost 6 bases, and 14 bases stayed unmatched. For the CDR3, the DNA is TGCAGTGCTCCAAAAGGGGGACAGGGTGTTCGCGAGCAGTACTTC. It yields the protein CSAPKGGQGVREQYF.